This entry describes one T cell receptor (beta chain). This sample stems from a study of blood T cell repertoires in COVID-19. CDR1 SGHRS and CDR2 YFSETQ come from the germline V gene. Trimming stripped 0 bases from V and 4 bases from J, with 19 bases between. CDR3 size: 17 residues. Profiling relied on immunoSEQ multiplex PCR, and the TCRdb table lists in-frame clones only, not all of them. The data contain about 110,000 clones, about 88% of them seen just once; the ten biggest clones take up about 2%. This TCR derives from a human donor in a cohort sampled during active COVID-19. V usage is TRBV5-1 and J usage is TRBJ2-5, with D maybe TRBD2 (5 bases). The sample taken for sequencing was peripheral blood. CDR3 sequence: CASSLARASRVGETQYF. CDR3 DNA sequence: TGCGCCAGCAGCTTGGCGAGGGCGTCAAGGGTGGGAGAGACCCAGTACTTC.